These T cell receptor beta chains were read from a single sample in a study of blood T cell repertoires in COVID-19. Profiled with immunoSEQ multiplex PCR; TCRdb holds only in-frame clones, not every one. Of 250,000 to 300,000 clones listed, 75% to 90% were seen once; the top ten hold approximately 12%. The sequencing input was peripheral blood. The receptors were sampled from an older woman with acute or convalescent COVID-19. Each CDR3 is given with its conserved first and last residue. D genes are given only for firm matches. The size entry is marked missing in some rows and otherwise reads once, few, many or a size class.

V	size	J	D	CDR3	DNA
TRBV11-2	-	TRBJ2-3	-	CASSSRQLVVSTDTQYF	TGTGCCAGCAGCTCAAGACAACTCGTCGTCAGCACAGATACGCAGTATTTT
TRBV7-9	-	TRBJ1-1	-	CASSLELGSTVAFF	TGTGCCAGCAGCTTAGAGTTGGGGAGCACTGTAGCTTTCTTT
TRBV24-1	-	TRBJ1-2	TRBD1	CATSAAGGSNYGYTF	TGTGCCACCAGTGCAGCAGGGGGGTCTAACTATGGCTACACCTTC
TRBV28	-	TRBJ1-1	-	CASSPDSPEAFF	TGTGCCAGCAGCCCAGACAGCCCTGAAGCTTTCTTT
TRBV7-3	-	TRBJ1-4	TRBD1	CASSLEGGRDEKLFF	TGTGCCAGCAGCTTAGAAGGGGGCCGGGATGAAAAACTGTTTTTT
TRBV28	-	TRBJ1-4	-	CASSSTGEKLFF	TGTGCCAGCAGTTCTACCGGTGAAAAACTGTTTTTT
TRBV21-1	-	TRBJ2-1	-	CASSLEGGGVSYNEQFF	TGTGCCAGCAGCCTGGAGGGGGGAGGGGTCTCCTACAATGAGCAGTTCTTC
TRBV7-9	-	TRBJ1-1	-	CASRVPLDMEAFF	TGTGCCAGCAGGGTTCCTTTGGACATGGAAGCTTTCTTT
TRBV2	-	TRBJ2-1	TRBD1	CASSEGTGVYNEQFF	TGTGCCAGCAGTGAAGGGACAGGGGTTTACAATGAGCAGTTCTTC
TRBV30	-	TRBJ1-5	-	CAWSRGIDNQPQHF	TGTGCCTGGAGTCGGGGGATTGACAATCAGCCCCAGCATTTT
TRBV14	-	TRBJ2-7	TRBD1	CASSQDSGQGRGQYF	TGTGCCAGCAGCCAAGATTCTGGACAGGGCCGGGGGCAGTACTTC
TRBV9	-	TRBJ1-3	TRBD1	CASSVGDRGHNTIYF	TGTGCCAGCAGCGTAGGAGACAGGGGGCACAACACCATATATTTT
TRBV5-4	-	TRBJ2-7	TRBD1	CASSSGTGGNYEQYF	TGTGCCAGCAGCTCGGGGACAGGGGGCAACTACGAGCAGTACTTC
TRBV2	-	TRBJ2-4	TRBD2	CASTPQSPWTSGPIQYF	TGTGCCAGCACCCCCCAATCCCCCTGGACTAGCGGGCCTATTCAGTACTTC
TRBV18	-	TRBJ1-5	-	CASSPQAGDSNQPQHF	TGTGCCAGCTCACCACAGGCGGGGGATAGCAATCAGCCCCAGCATTTT
TRBV28	-	TRBJ2-3	TRBD1	CASSYRGWGTDTQYF	TGTGCCAGCAGTTACAGGGGTTGGGGCACAGATACGCAGTATTTT
TRBV2	-	TRBJ2-1	-	CASSEASSTREDEQFF	TGTGCCAGCAGTGAAGCATCCAGTACACGAGAGGATGAGCAGTTCTTC
TRBV27	-	TRBJ1-2	-	CASTKIGQSYGYTF	TGTGCCAGCACCAAAATCGGACAGTCCTATGGCTACACCTTC
TRBV5-1	-	TRBJ1-5	-	CASSFGDSNNQPQHF	TGCGCCAGCAGCTTTGGGGACTCGAACAATCAGCCCCAGCATTTT
TRBV11-2	-	TRBJ2-7	TRBD1	CASSLVGTGDYEQYF	TGTGCCAGCAGCTTAGTGGGGACAGGAGACTACGAGCAGTACTTC
TRBV28	-	TRBJ2-3	TRBD2	CASRGLAGGTTDTQYF	TGTGCCAGCAGGGGACTAGCGGGAGGCACCACAGATACGCAGTATTTT
TRBV5-6	-	TRBJ1-6	-	CASSWSSYNSPLHF	TGTGCCAGCAGTTGGAGCTCCTATAATTCACCCCTCCACTTT
TRBV6-2/TRBV6-3	once	TRBJ1-1	-	CASSYDKHRINTEAFF	TGTGCCAGCAGTTACGATAAGCACAGGATAAACACTGAAGCTTTCTTT
TRBV18	-	TRBJ1-1	-	CASSPSGPEMNTEAFF	TGTGCCAGCTCACCATCCGGTCCGGAGATGAACACTGAAGCTTTCTTT
TRBV5-6	-	TRBJ1-2	TRBD1	CASSVAGGAGYGYTF	TGTGCCAGCAGCGTTGCAGGGGGCGCGGGGTATGGCTACACCTTC
TRBV6-5	-	TRBJ1-1	-	CASSYGGTEAFF	TGTGCCAGCAGTTACGGGGGGACTGAAGCTTTCTTT
TRBV2	-	TRBJ2-1	-	CASRLSGLKNNEQFF	TGTGCCAGCAGGTTAAGCGGGTTGAAGAACAATGAGCAGTTCTTC
TRBV4-1	-	TRBJ2-7	TRBD2	CASSPHPPFPTSGDYEQYF	TGCGCCAGCAGCCCCCATCCTCCGTTTCCGACTAGCGGGGACTACGAGCAGTACTTC
TRBV11-2	-	TRBJ2-7	-	CASSLAVEQYF	TGTGCCAGCAGCTTAGCGGTCGAGCAGTACTTC
TRBV13	-	TRBJ1-1	-	CASSQGRNTEAFF	TGTGCCAGCAGCCAGGGGAGGAACACTGAAGCTTTCTTT
TRBV28	-	TRBJ1-6	TRBD1	CASSLGTGSSPLHF	TGTGCCAGCAGTTTAGGGACAGGGAGTTCACCCCTCCACTTT
TRBV6-2/TRBV6-3	-	TRBJ2-1	TRBD1	CASSYKGQGAYNEQFF	TGTGCCAGCAGTTACAAAGGACAGGGGGCTTACAATGAGCAGTTCTTC
TRBV11-3	-	TRBJ2-2	TRBD1	CASSPGGPGELFF	TGTGCCAGCAGCCCAGGGGGCCCCGGGGAGCTGTTTTTT
TRBV18	-	TRBJ1-1	-	CASSPTGTMNTEAFF	TGTGCCAGCTCACCAACCGGGACTATGAACACTGAAGCTTTCTTT
TRBV7-2	-	TRBJ2-7	TRBD2	CASSPGLAGGRRNEQYF	TGTGCCAGCAGCCCTGGACTAGCGGGAGGACGTAGAAACGAGCAGTACTTC
TRBV5-4	-	TRBJ2-5	-	CASSNRDIQETQYF	TGTGCCAGCAGCAACCGGGACATACAAGAGACCCAGTACTTC
TRBV7-9	-	TRBJ2-7	TRBD2	CASSFRTSGRGNEQYF	TGTGCCAGCAGCTTTAGGACTAGCGGGAGAGGCAACGAGCAGTACTTC
TRBV28	-	TRBJ1-6	TRBD1	CASSFSDRVNSPLHF	TGTGCCAGCAGTTTTTCCGACAGGGTAAATTCACCCCTCCACTTT
TRBV19	-	TRBJ1-2	-	CASSIVAGYGYTF	TGTGCCAGTAGTATAGTGGCAGGTTATGGCTACACCTTC
TRBV24-1	-	TRBJ2-1	-	CVAMRSGRGAYNEQFF	TGTGTTGCGATGAGGTCAGGGCGAGGCGCCTACAATGAGCAGTTCTTC
TRBV5-5	-	TRBJ2-5	-	CASSSRPPLSDQETQYF	TGTGCCAGCAGCTCCCGCCCCCCTCTAAGCGACCAAGAGACCCAGTACTTC
TRBV24-1	-	TRBJ2-3	TRBD2	CATRLGSGGADTQYF	TGTGCCACCAGGCTGGGGAGCGGGGGGGCAGATACGCAGTATTTT
TRBV29-1	-	TRBJ2-7	-	CSVYLSSYEQYF	TGCAGCGTTTACCTGAGCTCCTACGAGCAGTACTTC
TRBV11-3	-	TRBJ2-7	-	CASSGAAYEQYF	TGTGCCAGCAGCGGGGCTGCCTACGAGCAGTACTTC
TRBV7-3	-	TRBJ2-1	TRBD2	CASSSGLAVYNEQFF	TGTGCCAGCAGCTCCGGACTAGCGGTTTACAATGAGCAGTTCTTC
TRBV5-4	-	TRBJ2-2	-	CASSFRTSNTGELFF	TGTGCCAGCAGCTTCCGGACATCCAACACCGGGGAGCTGTTTTTT